This is a list of T cell receptor beta chains from one sample in a study of T cell repertoires in cytomegalovirus infection. Their recognized antigens are unknown. TCRdb redid the calling of the reads with MiXCR, one entry per CDR3 protein. The table lists about a million distinct CDR3 sequences, 30% to 40% of them singletons. The sample was cultured CD8+ T cells from PBMCs, taken from culture after CMV antigen stimulation. The receptors come from a human donor in good health (CMV status not recorded). Some clones in this sample may be carry-over from other donors' samples. CDR3s include the opening cysteine and the closing phenylalanine or tryptophan. Fields, in order: V gene, D gene, clone size, J gene, CDR3 protein, CDR3 DNA. A D gene is named only where the DNA matches it firmly. Only some rows state a clone size, as once, few, many or a class for expanded clones.

TRBV4-1	.	few	TRBJ2-5	CASSQDRDLLGETQYF	TGCGCCAGCAGCCAAGACCGAGACCTCCTCGGGGAGACCCAGTACTTC
TRBV5-5	TRBD1	few	TRBJ1-5	CASSPGTGFIQPQHF	TGTGCCAGCAGTCCCGGGACAGGGTTCATTCAGCCCCAGCATTTT
TRBV6-2/TRBV6-3	.	.	TRBJ1-5	CASSYPTPSAQRNQPQHF	TGTGCCAGCAGTTACCCCACCCCCTCGGCCCAGCGTAATCAGCCCCAGCATTTT
TRBV7-9	.	few	TRBJ2-5	CASSPEAAAGLTQYF	TGTGCCAGCAGCCCAGAGGCGGCGGCCGGATTGACCCAGTACTTC
TRBV4-1	.	few	TRBJ1-1	CASSQDFGGAGAFF	TGCGCCAGCAGCCAAGATTTTGGCGGGGCGGGAGCTTTCTTT
TRBV20-1	.	few	TRBJ2-3	CSARVPQERLRTDTQYF	TGCAGTGCTAGAGTCCCCCAGGAGCGACTGAGAACAGATACGCAGTATTTT
TRBV6-2/TRBV6-3	.	many	TRBJ1-1	CASSPEENTEAFF	TGTGCCAGCAGCCCGGAAGAGAACACTGAAGCTTTCTTT
TRBV19	TRBD1	.	TRBJ1-5	CASFPGTGGIQPQHF	TGTGCCAGTTTTCCAGGGACAGGGGGCATTCAGCCCCAGCATTTT
TRBV4-3	TRBD1	.	TRBJ2-1	CASSQGDRGTYNEQFF	TGCGCCAGCAGCCAAGGTGACAGGGGAACCTACAATGAGCAGTTCTTC
TRBV2	TRBD2	few	TRBJ2-3	CASSERSGGAADTQYF	TGTGCCAGCAGTGAAAGGAGCGGGGGGGCCGCAGATACGCAGTATTTT
TRBV27	TRBD1	few	TRBJ1-2	CASSPGDSAVGYTF	TGTGCCAGTTCGCCAGGGGACAGCGCGGTTGGCTACACCTTC
TRBV7-9	.	.	TRBJ2-7	CASRLQGGEQYF	TGTGCCAGCAGACTGCAGGGCGGCGAGCAGTACTTC
TRBV4-1	.	few	TRBJ1-4	CASSQEHLGANEKLFF	TGCGCCAGCAGCCAAGAACATCTGGGGGCTAATGAAAAACTGTTTTTT
TRBV6-1	.	.	TRBJ2-5	CASSEGGRVGETQYF	TGTGCCAGCAGTGAAGGGGGCAGGGTAGGGGAGACCCAGTACTTC
TRBV9	TRBD2	.	TRBJ2-4	CASSQNSGTYKNIQYF	TGTGCCAGCAGCCAGAATAGCGGGACCTACAAAAACATTCAGTACTTC
TRBV25-1	.	.	TRBJ1-3	CASSDPTGHSGNTIYF	TGTGCCAGCAGTGACCCGACAGGACACTCTGGAAACACCATATATTTT
TRBV7-9	TRBD1	few	TRBJ1-2	CASSLLGQAAYGYTF	TGTGCCAGCAGCTTATTGGGACAGGCGGCATATGGCTACACCTTC
TRBV25-1	.	once	TRBJ2-2	CASSESPDGGDTGELFF	TGTGCCAGCAGTGAATCCCCGGACGGTGGGGACACCGGGGAGCTGTTTTTT
TRBV7-3	.	many	TRBJ2-1	CASSYRDQIYNEQFF	TGTGCCAGCAGTTATCGGGACCAGATCTACAATGAGCAGTTCTTC
TRBV4-3	.	.	TRBJ1-5	CASSQEAYSNQPQHF	TGCGCCAGCAGCCAAGAGGCCTATAGCAATCAGCCCCAGCATTTT
TRBV2	TRBD1	.	TRBJ2-2	CASSDLMTGGAGELFF	TGTGCCAGCAGCGATTTGATGACAGGGGGGGCCGGGGAGCTGTTTTTT
TRBV7-9	.	.	TRBJ1-2	CASSSRGVTNGYTF	TGTGCCAGCAGTTCTCGAGGGGTTACTAATGGCTACACCTTC
TRBV12-3/TRBV12-4	.	.	TRBJ2-7	CASSFDGAFSYEQYF	TGTGCCAGCAGCTTCGATGGGGCCTTCTCCTACGAGCAGTACTTC
TRBV6-5	.	.	TRBJ2-5	CASTDAYQETQYF	TGTGCCAGCACCGACGCGTATCAAGAGACCCAGTACTTC
TRBV20-1	.	.	TRBJ2-4	CSARYRVGSKNIQYF	TGCAGTGCTAGATACAGGGTAGGGTCCAAAAACATTCAGTACTTC
TRBV14	.	.	TRBJ1-1	CASSQDKVNTEAFF	TGTGCCAGCAGCCAAGATAAGGTGAACACTGAAGCTTTCTTT
TRBV7-8	.	few	TRBJ2-5	CASSPAVLALQETQYF	TGTGCCAGCAGCCCCGCCGTCCTAGCGCTCCAAGAGACCCAGTACTTC
TRBV7-2	.	many	TRBJ1-1	CASSDSGADEAFF	TGTGCCAGCAGCGACTCAGGGGCTGATGAAGCTTTCTTT
TRBV13	TRBD2	.	TRBJ2-1	CASSPLAGGLRSYNEQFF	TGTGCCAGCAGTCCACTAGCGGGGGGGCTTCGGTCCTACAATGAGCAGTTCTTC
TRBV4-1	TRBD2	.	TRBJ2-1	CASSQEAGGPYNEQFF	TGCGCCAGCAGCCAAGAAGCGGGGGGGCCGTACAATGAGCAGTTCTTC
TRBV7-9	.	.	TRBJ1-1	CASSFILAGLGGEAFF	TGTGCCAGCAGCTTTATCCTCGCAGGGTTAGGGGGTGAAGCTTTCTTT
TRBV7-8	.	many	TRBJ2-5	CASSRGQGPRETQYF	TGTGCCAGCAGCCGTGGGCAGGGGCCGCGCGAGACCCAGTACTTC
TRBV6-5	.	few	TRBJ1-6	CASSYNSGAPNSPLHF	TGTGCCAGCAGTTACAACTCGGGGGCGCCGAATTCACCCCTCCACTTT
TRBV7-8	TRBD1	.	TRBJ2-7	CASSPWTGAEGEQYF	TGTGCCAGCAGCCCTTGGACAGGGGCTGAGGGGGAGCAGTACTTC
TRBV6-5	.	many	TRBJ1-1	CASSYSGLMNTEAFF	TGTGCCAGCAGTTACTCGGGACTAATGAACACTGAAGCTTTCTTT
TRBV29-1	.	.	TRBJ1-2	CSVGRDIANYGYTF	TGCAGCGTTGGCCGGGACATAGCTAACTATGGCTACACCTTC
TRBV12-3/TRBV12-4	TRBD2	.	TRBJ2-1	CASSLGGGGGNEQFF	TGTGCCAGCAGTTTAGGGGGCGGGGGGGGCAATGAGCAGTTCTTC
TRBV5-6	TRBD1	.	TRBJ1-1	CTSSLRGQGNTEAFF	TGTACCAGCAGCTTGAGAGGACAGGGGAACACTGAAGCTTTCTTT
TRBV7-9	TRBD1	.	TRBJ2-2	CARDRGRPGELFF	TGTGCCAGGGACAGGGGAAGGCCCGGGGAGCTGTTTTTT
TRBV7-9	.	once	TRBJ1-1	CSSSGDIEAFF	TGTTCCAGCAGTGGGGACATAGAAGCTTTCTTT